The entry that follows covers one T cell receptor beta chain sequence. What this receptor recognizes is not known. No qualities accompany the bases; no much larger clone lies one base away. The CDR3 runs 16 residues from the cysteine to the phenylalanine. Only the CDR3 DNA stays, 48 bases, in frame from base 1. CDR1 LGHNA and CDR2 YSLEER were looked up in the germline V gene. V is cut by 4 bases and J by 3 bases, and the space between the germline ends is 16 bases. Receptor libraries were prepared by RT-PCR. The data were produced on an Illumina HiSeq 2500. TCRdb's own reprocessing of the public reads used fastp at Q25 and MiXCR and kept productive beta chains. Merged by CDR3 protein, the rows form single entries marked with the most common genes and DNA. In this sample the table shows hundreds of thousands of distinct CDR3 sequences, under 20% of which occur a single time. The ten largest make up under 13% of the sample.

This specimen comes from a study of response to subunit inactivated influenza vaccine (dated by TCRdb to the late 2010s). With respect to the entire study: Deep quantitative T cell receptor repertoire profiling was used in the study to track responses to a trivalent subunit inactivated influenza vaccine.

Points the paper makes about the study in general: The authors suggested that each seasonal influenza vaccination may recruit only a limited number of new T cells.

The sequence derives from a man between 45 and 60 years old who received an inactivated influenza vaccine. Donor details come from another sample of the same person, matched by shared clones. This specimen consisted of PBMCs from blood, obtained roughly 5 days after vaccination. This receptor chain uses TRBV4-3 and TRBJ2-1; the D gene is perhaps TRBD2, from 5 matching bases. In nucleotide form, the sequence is TGCGCCAGCAGCCTATCCGAACACCGGGGCTACAATGAGCAGTTCTTC. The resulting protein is CASSLSEHRGYNEQFF.